This is a list of T cell receptor beta chains from one sample in a study of cytomegalovirus exposure and HLA in healthy donors. Clones were read by immunoSEQ multiplex PCR, and TCRdb kept only the in-frame ones, dropping some. This sample has more than 80,000 clones; less than 70% occur once, and the top ten carry 2% to 2.5%. Sequences were obtained from PBMCs. The receptors shown here come from a human donor in good health. Each CDR3 is given with its conserved first and last residue. A D gene is named only where the DNA matches it firmly. Size is stated for part of the rows, as once, few or many counts, or as a class when the clone is expanded.

J gene: TRBJ2-5
CDR3 length: 17
clone size: -
V gene: TRBV7-9
D gene: TRBD2
CDR3 protein: CASSPLRGGPHQETQYF
CDR3 DNA: TGTGCCAGCAGCCCTCTGCGGGGGGGCCCCCACCAAGAGACCCAGTACTTC

J gene: TRBJ1-2
CDR3 length: 13
clone size: -
V gene: TRBV7-8
D gene: TRBD1
CDR3 protein: CASSLDRGYGYTF
CDR3 DNA: TGTGCCAGCAGCTTAGACAGGGGGTATGGCTACACCTTC

J gene: TRBJ2-5
CDR3 length: 14
clone size: -
V gene: TRBV4-3
D gene: -
CDR3 protein: CASSQARTQETQYF
CDR3 DNA: TGCGCCAGCAGCCAGGCAAGGACACAAGAGACCCAGTACTTC

J gene: TRBJ1-2
CDR3 length: 15
clone size: -
V gene: TRBV15
D gene: -
CDR3 protein: CATSRGGTPVGGYTF
CDR3 DNA: TGTGCCACCAGCAGAGGGGGGACACCGGTCGGTGGCTACACCTTC

J gene: TRBJ2-6
CDR3 length: 17
clone size: -
V gene: TRBV4-3
D gene: TRBD2
CDR3 protein: CASSQGDYGSGANVLTF
CDR3 DNA: TGCGCCAGCAGCCAGGGGGACTACGGATCTGGGGCCAACGTCCTGACTTTC

J gene: TRBJ1-2
CDR3 length: 14
clone size: few
V gene: TRBV2
D gene: -
CDR3 protein: CASSFRRDSDGYTF
CDR3 DNA: TGTGCCAGCAGCTTCAGGCGGGATAGCGATGGCTACACCTTC

J gene: TRBJ2-2
CDR3 length: 16
clone size: -
V gene: TRBV5-1
D gene: TRBD1
CDR3 protein: CASSLRTGTNTGELFF
CDR3 DNA: TGCGCCAGCAGCCTCAGGACAGGGACGAACACCGGGGAGCTGTTTTTT

J gene: TRBJ1-4
CDR3 length: 16
clone size: -
V gene: TRBV5-4
D gene: TRBD1
CDR3 protein: CASSFRGTGGSEKLFF
CDR3 DNA: TGTGCCAGCAGCTTCCGAGGGACAGGGGGTAGTGAAAAACTGTTTTTT

J gene: TRBJ1-2
CDR3 length: 14
clone size: -
V gene: TRBV4-2
D gene: -
CDR3 protein: CASSQDFGGYGYTF
CDR3 DNA: TGTGCCAGCAGCCAAGATTTCGGGGGTTATGGCTACACCTTC

J gene: TRBJ2-2
CDR3 length: 16
clone size: -
V gene: TRBV11-3
D gene: TRBD1
CDR3 protein: CASSPRAGTGTGELFF
CDR3 DNA: TGTGCCAGCAGTCCCCGGGCCGGGACAGGGACCGGGGAGCTGTTTTTT

J gene: TRBJ2-2
CDR3 length: 19
clone size: few
V gene: TRBV21-1
D gene: -
CDR3 protein: CASSKVWSRWESNTGELFF
CDR3 DNA: TGTGCCAGCAGCAAAGTCTGGTCACGATGGGAGTCGAACACCGGGGAGCTGTTTTTT

J gene: TRBJ2-7
CDR3 length: 15
clone size: -
V gene: TRBV6-1
D gene: TRBD2
CDR3 protein: CASSPASGGTYEQYF
CDR3 DNA: TGTGCCAGCAGTCCGGCTAGCGGGGGAACCTACGAGCAGTACTTC

J gene: TRBJ2-7
CDR3 length: 11
clone size: -
V gene: TRBV6-1
D gene: -
CDR3 protein: CASSDHYEQYF
CDR3 DNA: TGTGCCAGCAGTGACCACTACGAGCAGTACTTC

J gene: TRBJ1-1
CDR3 length: 15
clone size: -
V gene: TRBV5-4
D gene: TRBD1
CDR3 protein: CASSLVVRGHTEAFF
CDR3 DNA: TGTGCCAGCAGCTTGGTAGTCAGGGGGCACACTGAAGCTTTCTTT

J gene: TRBJ2-3
CDR3 length: 15
clone size: -
V gene: TRBV7-2
D gene: -
CDR3 protein: CASGLRTSSGDTQYF
CDR3 DNA: TGTGCCAGCGGCCTACGTACTAGTAGTGGAGATACGCAGTATTTT

J gene: TRBJ1-2
CDR3 length: 15
clone size: -
V gene: TRBV2
D gene: -
CDR3 protein: CASQPPTGLNYGYTF
CDR3 DNA: TGTGCCAGCCAACCCCCCACAGGCCTTAACTATGGCTACACCTTC

J gene: TRBJ2-3
CDR3 length: 15
clone size: -
V gene: TRBV6-5
D gene: TRBD2
CDR3 protein: CASSSAGGREDTQYF
CDR3 DNA: TGTGCCAGCAGCTCCGCGGGGGGCCGGGAAGATACGCAGTATTTT

J gene: TRBJ1-5
CDR3 length: 15
clone size: -
V gene: TRBV11-3
D gene: TRBD1
CDR3 protein: CASSSGQDYNQPQHF
CDR3 DNA: TGTGCCAGCAGCTCAGGACAGGACTACAATCAGCCCCAGCATTTT

J gene: TRBJ2-7
CDR3 length: 14
clone size: -
V gene: TRBV7-6
D gene: TRBD1
CDR3 protein: CASSHGTGAYEQYF
CDR3 DNA: TGTGCCAGCAGCCACGGGACAGGGGCCTACGAGCAGTACTTC

J gene: TRBJ1-3
CDR3 length: 14
clone size: few
V gene: TRBV29-1
D gene: -
CDR3 protein: CSVEFSGSGNTIYF
CDR3 DNA: TGCAGCGTTGAATTTTCAGGGTCTGGAAACACCATATATTTT

J gene: TRBJ2-4
CDR3 length: 15
clone size: -
V gene: TRBV6-1
D gene: -
CDR3 protein: CASSESQVAKNIQYF
CDR3 DNA: TGTGCCAGCAGTGAATCACAGGTAGCCAAAAACATTCAGTACTTC

J gene: TRBJ2-3
CDR3 length: 15
clone size: few
V gene: TRBV30
D gene: TRBD2
CDR3 protein: CAWSFSGGAIDTQYF
CDR3 DNA: TGTGCCTGGAGTTTTAGCGGGGGGGCCATAGATACGCAGTATTTT

J gene: TRBJ1-2
CDR3 length: 12
clone size: -
V gene: TRBV14
D gene: -
CDR3 protein: CASGGSNYGYTF
CDR3 DNA: TGTGCCAGTGGCGGATCTAACTATGGCTACACCTTC

J gene: TRBJ2-3
CDR3 length: 12
clone size: -
V gene: TRBV2
D gene: -
CDR3 protein: CAGGPRTDTQYF
CDR3 DNA: TGTGCCGGCGGCCCTAGGACAGATACGCAGTATTTT

J gene: TRBJ1-3
CDR3 length: 13
clone size: -
V gene: TRBV25-1
D gene: -
CDR3 protein: CASSVSNGNTIYF
CDR3 DNA: TGTGCCAGCAGTGTAAGCAACGGAAACACCATATATTTT

J gene: TRBJ1-2
CDR3 length: 13
clone size: -
V gene: TRBV2
D gene: -
CDR3 protein: CASNFRGALGYTF
CDR3 DNA: TGTGCCAGCAACTTTCGGGGGGCGCTTGGCTACACCTTC

J gene: TRBJ2-5
CDR3 length: 15
clone size: -
V gene: TRBV9
D gene: TRBD2
CDR3 protein: CASSLWGGTQETQYF
CDR3 DNA: TGTGCCAGCAGCCTCTGGGGGGGGACTCAAGAGACCCAGTACTTC

J gene: TRBJ2-1
CDR3 length: 16
clone size: -
V gene: TRBV5-6
D gene: TRBD2
CDR3 protein: CASSPGLAGGYNEQFF
CDR3 DNA: TGTGCCAGCAGCCCGGGACTAGCGGGGGGATACAATGAGCAGTTCTTC

J gene: TRBJ2-3
CDR3 length: 15
clone size: -
V gene: TRBV5-1
D gene: TRBD2
CDR3 protein: CASSEGRGNADTQYF
CDR3 DNA: TGCGCCAGTTCCGAGGGGCGGGGGAACGCAGATACGCAGTATTTT

J gene: TRBJ1-5
CDR3 length: 14
clone size: few
V gene: TRBV7-6
D gene: TRBD1
CDR3 protein: CASSSGTGYQPQHF
CDR3 DNA: TGTGCCAGCAGCTCCGGGACAGGGTATCAGCCCCAGCATTTT

J gene: TRBJ1-4
CDR3 length: 13
clone size: -
V gene: TRBV6-5
D gene: -
CDR3 protein: CASSEIPEERQAF
CDR3 DNA: TGTGCCAGCAGTGAGATACCAGAGGAGAGACAGGCTTTT

J gene: TRBJ1-5
CDR3 length: 14
clone size: few
V gene: TRBV29-1
D gene: TRBD1
CDR3 protein: CSVEDDQGGQPQHF
CDR3 DNA: TGCAGCGTTGAAGATGATCAGGGGGGTCAGCCCCAGCATTTT

J gene: TRBJ2-1
CDR3 length: 17
clone size: -
V gene: TRBV18
D gene: TRBD2
CDR3 protein: CASSPGTSGGYYNEQFF
CDR3 DNA: TGTGCCAGCTCACCCGGAACTAGCGGGGGGTATTACAATGAGCAGTTCTTC

J gene: TRBJ1-2
CDR3 length: 13
clone size: -
V gene: TRBV11-3
D gene: -
CDR3 protein: CASSLSNRAAPLF
CDR3 DNA: TGTGCCAGCAGCTTATCCAACAGAGCCGCTCCCCTATTC

J gene: TRBJ2-3
CDR3 length: 15
clone size: -
V gene: TRBV29-1
D gene: TRBD2
CDR3 protein: CSAVWVAGNPDTQYF
CDR3 DNA: TGCAGCGCCGTGTGGGTAGCGGGGAATCCAGATACGCAGTATTTT

J gene: TRBJ1-1
CDR3 length: 15
clone size: -
V gene: TRBV7-9
D gene: TRBD1
CDR3 protein: CASSPWDRANTEAFF
CDR3 DNA: TGTGCCAGCAGCCCCTGGGACAGGGCGAACACTGAAGCTTTCTTT

J gene: TRBJ2-1
CDR3 length: 13
clone size: -
V gene: TRBV7-8
D gene: -
CDR3 protein: CASSLAGRREQFF
CDR3 DNA: TGTGCCAGCAGCTTAGCAGGGAGGAGAGAGCAGTTCTTC

J gene: TRBJ1-5
CDR3 length: 14
clone size: few
V gene: TRBV6-6
D gene: TRBD1
CDR3 protein: CATTGQGVDQPQHF
CDR3 DNA: TGTGCCACCACGGGACAGGGGGTCGATCAGCCCCAGCATTTT

J gene: TRBJ2-1
CDR3 length: 15
clone size: few
V gene: TRBV29-1
D gene: TRBD1
CDR3 protein: CSVEHRGPGLNEQFF
CDR3 DNA: TGCAGCGTTGAGCACAGGGGGCCGGGTCTAAATGAGCAGTTCTTC

J gene: TRBJ1-1
CDR3 length: 13
clone size: -
V gene: TRBV10-1
D gene: -
CDR3 protein: CASRGSRNTEAFF
CDR3 DNA: TGCGCCAGCAGGGGGAGCCGGAACACTGAAGCTTTCTTT

J gene: TRBJ1-1
CDR3 length: 15
clone size: once
V gene: TRBV6-1
D gene: -
CDR3 protein: CASSDPQGKVTEAFF
CDR3 DNA: TGTGCCAGCAGTGACCCACAGGGTAAGGTCACTGAAGCTTTCTTT

J gene: TRBJ2-2
CDR3 length: 15
clone size: -
V gene: TRBV5-4
D gene: -
CDR3 protein: CASTISTGNTGELFF
CDR3 DNA: TGTGCCAGCACAATTTCGACAGGGAACACCGGGGAGCTGTTTTTT

J gene: TRBJ1-1
CDR3 length: 15
clone size: -
V gene: TRBV18
D gene: TRBD1
CDR3 protein: CASSPGTGRNTEAFF
CDR3 DNA: TGTGCCAGCTCACCCGGGACAGGGAGGAACACTGAAGCTTTCTTT

J gene: TRBJ2-5
CDR3 length: 16
clone size: -
V gene: TRBV7-3
D gene: TRBD2
CDR3 protein: CASSLLPAGGPETQYF
CDR3 DNA: TGTGCCAGCAGCTTACTTCCAGCGGGGGGGCCAGAGACCCAGTACTTC

J gene: TRBJ1-2
CDR3 length: 14
clone size: -
V gene: TRBV19
D gene: -
CDR3 protein: CASSIPEGNYGYTF
CDR3 DNA: TGTGCCAGTAGTATACCCGAGGGTAACTATGGCTACACCTTC

J gene: TRBJ2-3
CDR3 length: 15
clone size: few
V gene: TRBV5-1
D gene: TRBD2
CDR3 protein: CASSGPAGTTDTQYF
CDR3 DNA: TGCGCCAGCAGCGGTCCAGCGGGAACCACAGATACGCAGTATTTT

J gene: TRBJ1-3
CDR3 length: 16
clone size: -
V gene: TRBV5-1
D gene: -
CDR3 protein: CASSLGTGPSGNAIYF
CDR3 DNA: TGCGCCAGCAGCTTGGGTACAGGACCCTCTGGAAACGCCATATATTTT

J gene: TRBJ1-2
CDR3 length: 13
clone size: -
V gene: TRBV11-3
D gene: -
CDR3 protein: CASSLDRGSIYTF
CDR3 DNA: TGTGCCAGCAGCTTAGATCGGGGTTCCATTTACACCTTC

J gene: TRBJ2-1
CDR3 length: 15
clone size: -
V gene: TRBV6-4
D gene: TRBD2
CDR3 protein: CASSVSGGAYNEQFF
CDR3 DNA: TGTGCCAGCAGTGTGAGCGGGGGGGCCTACAATGAGCAGTTCTTC

J gene: TRBJ2-5
CDR3 length: 14
clone size: -
V gene: TRBV6-4
D gene: -
CDR3 protein: CASSLFGGAETQYF
CDR3 DNA: TGTGCCAGCAGTCTCTTCGGTGGAGCGGAGACCCAGTACTTC

J gene: TRBJ1-3
CDR3 length: 16
clone size: -
V gene: TRBV5-1
D gene: TRBD1
CDR3 protein: CASSRTGLTTGNTIYF
CDR3 DNA: TGCGCCAGCAGCCGGACAGGGCTGACTACTGGAAACACCATATATTTT

J gene: TRBJ2-3
CDR3 length: 16
clone size: -
V gene: TRBV11-3
D gene: TRBD1
CDR3 protein: CASSFRDRGRSDTQYF
CDR3 DNA: TGTGCCAGCAGCTTCCGGGACAGGGGAAGGTCAGATACGCAGTATTTT

J gene: TRBJ1-1
CDR3 length: 14
clone size: -
V gene: TRBV25-1
D gene: TRBD1
CDR3 protein: CASSEPGGITEAFF
CDR3 DNA: TGTGCCAGCAGTGAGCCAGGGGGCATCACTGAAGCTTTCTTT

J gene: TRBJ2-7
CDR3 length: 12
clone size: -
V gene: TRBV29-1
D gene: TRBD1
CDR3 protein: CSTTGTGDEQYF
CDR3 DNA: TGCAGCACAACCGGGACAGGAGACGAGCAGTACTTC

J gene: TRBJ1-1
CDR3 length: 14
clone size: few
V gene: TRBV9
D gene: TRBD1
CDR3 protein: CASSVGWGQSEAFF
CDR3 DNA: TGTGCCAGCAGCGTAGGTTGGGGACAGAGTGAAGCTTTCTTT